This TCR beta chain was observed in a study of a mutant IDH1 vaccine in newly diagnosed glioma. In the study overall: Beginning 4-6 weeks after radiotherapy alone, or with temozolomide cycles, vaccination took place. Males made up about 62% and females about 40% of treated patients, whose mean age was roughly 40 years.

The time point is: week 11, during vaccination. All doses held 300 ug of mutant IDH1 20-mer peptide, with topical imiquimod. As to this clone: As yet, its antigen is unknown.

Only in-frame clones appear in the TCRdb table, and some are missing; sequencing was by immunoSEQ multiplex PCR. This table has more than 20,000 clones, around 80% appearing once. The germline V gene has CDR1 SGHNT and CDR2 YENEEA. The V and J ends lost 3 bases and 2 bases respectively, with 7 bases between them. The CDR3 covers 13 residues. The sequence derives from a man aged 35 to 55 with glioma. The chain is built from TRBV11-3 and TRBJ1-2; TRBD1 might be the D (5 bases). The input for sequencing was PBMCs, taken from a glioma patient whose treatment included an IDH1 peptide vaccine. The CDR3: CASSFGGNYGYTF. The CDR3 DNA sequence: TGTGCCAGCAGCTTTGGGGGAAACTATGGCTACACCTTC.